These 29 T cell receptor beta chains came from one sample sequenced in a study of shared clonotypes between healthy human individuals. Naive CD8 cells comprised CD45RO-negative, CCR7-positively selected cells, excluding terminally differentiated effector memory CD45RA+ cells. Sequenced by immunoSEQ multiplex PCR; TCRdb stores in-frame clones only, minus some. The sample carries about 580,000 clones, nearly 98% recorded once. The material sequenced was naive CD8+ T cells sorted from blood. These receptors were taken from a man in his thirties or forties in good health.

The V and J genes are TRBV29-1 and TRBJ1-1; 7 bases align to TRBD1. Unmatched junction bases numbered 14, after V lost 5 bases and J lost 11 bases. CDR3 length: 13 amino acids. Germline assignment: CDR1 SQVTM and CDR2 ANQGSEA. The CDR3 protein is CSVMESGGNLAFF. The CDR3 bases are TGCAGCGTTATGGAGTCAGGGGGTAATCTGGCTTTCTTT.

The chain has TRBV28 and TRBJ2-1; D is undetermined. The CDR3 is 14 amino acids. V dropped 5 bases and J dropped 4 bases, with 12 bases sitting between them. CDR1 MDHEN and CDR2 SYDVKM come from the germline V gene. Written as DNA, the CDR3 is TGTGCCAGCAGTCCCATTGTTGGGTACAATGAGCAGTTCTTC. The encoded protein is CASSPIVGYNEQFF.

The genes are TRBV5-6 and TRBJ1-1; the D is unclear. CDR1 is SGHDT and CDR2 is YYEEEE in the germline V gene. The CDR3 loop spans 15 amino acids. The V gene lost 1 base and the J gene lost 0 bases, with 10 bases spanning the gap. DNA of the CDR3: TGTGCCAGCAGCTTGTCTTACGGGATGAACACTGAAGCTTTCTTT. Its translation is CASSLSYGMNTEAFF.

This CDR3 reads CASRPVTGGIQYF. CDR3 sequence (DNA): TGTGCCAGCAGGCCAGTTACAGGGGGCATTCAGTACTTC. This chain joins TRBV7-9 and TRBJ2-4; 8 nucleotides align to TRBD1. The CDR3 consists of 13 residues. The V gene's germline CDR1 is SEHNR and CDR2 FQNEAQ (reference sequence). J was trimmed by 9 bases and V by 6 bases; bases with no gene match: 7. The full variable domain, its missing parts supplied by reference TRBV7-9 and TRBJ2-4, is DTGVSQNPRHKITKRGQNVTFRCDPISEHNRLYWYRQTLGQGPEFLTYFQNEAQLEKSRLLSDRFSAERPKGSFSTLEIQRTEQGDSAMYLCASRPVTGGIQYFGAGTRLSVL.

The rearrangement joins TRBV27 to TRBJ2-1; no clear D. The V end was cut by 0 bases, the J end by 7 bases, with 7 bases between. CDR1 is MNHEY, CDR2 SMNVEV, per germline (reference sequence). CDR3 size: 13 residues. The CDR3: CASSLSRTNEQFF. DNA of the CDR3: TGTGCCAGCAGTTTATCCAGAACAAATGAGCAGTTCTTC.

The chain couples TRBV14 to TRBJ2-7; 9 bases line up with TRBD1. J lost 5 bases, V lost 4 bases, and 24 bases had no gene match. There are 20 residues in the CDR3. Germline CDR1 SGHDN, CDR2 FVKESK. The CDR3 here is CASSRIPGQGKVVTFHEQYF. DNA for the CDR3: TGTGCCAGCAGCCGTATACCGGGACAGGGTAAGGTGGTAACGTTCCACGAGCAGTACTTC. Using reference TRBV14 and TRBJ2-7 for the parts outside the CDR3, the full variable domain is EAGVTQFPSHSVIEKGQTVTLRCDPISGHDNLYWYRRVMGKEIKFLLHFVKESKQDESGMPNNRFLAERTGGTYSTLKVQPAELEDSGVYFCASSRIPGQGKVVTFHEQYFGPGTRLTVT.

The chain carries TRBV29-1 and TRBJ2-2; TRBD2 might be the D (5 bases). The CDR3 covers 14 residues. CDR1 is SQVTM and CDR2 is ANQGSEA in the germline V gene. Trimming took 2 bases from V and 2 from J, leaving 9 bases between them. The CDR3 loop is CSVESGVNTGELFF. CDR3 DNA: TGCAGCGTTGAAAGCGGAGTTAACACCGGGGAGCTGTTTTTT.

The chain uses TRBV7-8 and TRBJ2-7; D gene ambiguous. This CDR3 has 15 amino acids. Between the trimmed V and J ends, which lost 1 base and 0 bases, there was a span of 10 bases. Germline V gene data show CDR1 as SGHVS and CDR2 as FQNEAQ. CDR3 coding DNA: TGTGCCAGCAGCTTAGAGGTCAGTAGCTCCTACGAGCAGTACTTC. It yields the protein CASSLEVSSSYEQYF.

The V call is TRBV7-9, the J call TRBJ2-7, with 10 bases that match TRBD2. Losses at the gene ends were 5 bases for V and 2 bases for J; bases not matched to a gene: 6. Germline CDR1 reads SEHNR; CDR2 reads FQNEAQ (reference sequence). The CDR3 is 15 residues long. CDR3 nucleotides: TGTGCCAGCAGCGTGACTAGCGGGTACCCCTACGAGCAGTACTTC. This gives the protein CASSVTSGYPYEQYF.

This sequence joins TRBV19 and TRBJ2-7; possibly TRBD2 for D (6 bases). The length of the CDR3 is 14 residues. Germline-derived CDR1 and CDR2 are LNHDA and SQIVND (reference sequence). V lost 7 bases to trimming and J lost 6 bases, with 19 bases between them. CDR3 residues: CASKLDMKRAEQYF. For the CDR3, the DNA is TGTGCCAGTAAGCTCGATATGAAGCGGGCCGAGCAGTACTTC.

This chain connects TRBV15 to TRBJ1-1; D gene unclear. Germline CDR1 and CDR2: LNHNV and YYDKDF (reference sequence). CDR3 length: 13 residues. V was clipped by 1 base and J by 1 base, with 4 bases between them. CDR3 protein: CATSRVPNTEAFF. CDR3 sequence (DNA): TGTGCCACCAGCAGAGTACCGAACACTGAAGCTTTCTTT.

The chain joins TRBV6-5 to TRBJ1-1; no clear D. Trimming took off 0 bases at V and 1 base at J, with 9 bases between the two ends. This CDR3 comprises 15 residues. Germline V gene data show CDR1 as MNHEY and CDR2 as SVGAGI. DNA of the CDR3: TGTGCCAGCAGTTACTCGGAGCTGAAGAACACTGAAGCTTTCTTT. It is translated as CASSYSELKNTEAFF.

The chain carries TRBV4-3 and TRBJ2-2; 9 nucleotides match TRBD2. Trimming removed 3 bases from V and 6 bases from J; junction bases left unmatched: 8. The CDR3 has 16 residues. Germline loops: CDR1 LGHNA, CDR2 YSLEER. The CDR3 protein is CASSHIAGGEAGELFF. DNA for the CDR3: TGCGCCAGCAGCCATATCGCGGGAGGGGAGGCCGGGGAGCTGTTTTTT.

This chain uses TRBV4-1 with TRBJ2-7; D might be TRBD1 (5 bases). V lost 4 bases to trimming and J lost 6 bases, with 13 bases between them. CDR1 is MGHRA, CDR2 YSYEKL, per germline. This CDR3 spans 13 amino acids. CDR3 residues: CASSPPTGVEQYF. The DNA of the CDR3 is TGCGCCAGCAGCCCACCCACAGGAGTCGAGCAGTACTTC.

V gene TRBV13 combines with J gene TRBJ2-7, with D unclear. Germline lookup yields CDR1 PRHDT and CDR2 FYEKMQ (reference sequence). Trimming pared 0 bases from V and 4 bases from J, leaving 10 bases between. The CDR3 is 14 residues long. This CDR3 reads CASSLGQHVYEQYF. CDR3 nucleotide sequence: TGTGCCAGCAGCTTAGGCCAGCACGTTTACGAGCAGTACTTC.

CDR3 residues: CASSYGRNTDTQYF. The DNA of the CDR3 is TGTGCCAGCAGTTACGGGAGGAACACAGATACGCAGTATTTT. The gene calls are TRBV6-6 and TRBJ2-3; the D gene is possibly TRBD2 (6 bases). CDR3 length equals 14 residues. Germline assignment: CDR1 MNHNY and CDR2 SVGAGI (reference sequence). V lost 2 bases, J lost 2 bases, and 8 bases lay in between.

The table lists this clone with a count of one. This chain links TRBV9 with TRBJ2-3, with D tentatively TRBD2 (6 bases). The germline V gene has CDR1 SGDLS and CDR2 YYNGEE. The CDR3 consists of 15 residues. The ends were cut back, 2 bases at V and 4 bases at J, with 14 bases in the middle. For the CDR3, the DNA is TGTGCCAGCAGCGTTTCGCGGGGTGGCGCAGATACGCAGTATTTT. Its protein is CASSVSRGGADTQYF. The full variable domain, with the rest looked up from reference TRBV9 and TRBJ2-3, is DSGVTQTPKHLITATGQRVTLRCSPRSGDLSVYWYQQSLDQGLQFLIQYYNGEERAKGNILERFSAQQFPDLHSELNLSSLELGDSALYFCASSVSRGGADTQYFGPGTRLTVL.

The gene calls are TRBV5-1 and TRBJ2-3; the match to TRBD2 covers 11 bases. The CDR3 is made up of 16 amino acids. V shed 1 base, J shed 0 bases, and the junction held 1 base outside the gene matches. The germline gives CDR1 SGHRS, CDR2 YFSETQ. The DNA for the CDR3 is TGCGCCAGCAGCTTGACTAGCGGGGGAAGCACAGATACGCAGTATTTT. This codes for CASSLTSGGSTDTQYF.

The count of this clone is one. This chain uses TRBV6-1 with TRBJ2-3; the match to TRBD1 covers 8 bases. Germline V CDR1 and CDR2: MNHNS, SASEGT. The CDR3 loop spans 15 amino acids. V dropped 3 bases and J dropped 5; count of bases not matched to a gene: 7. The CDR3 nucleotides are TGTGCCAGCAGTGATTTCCAGGGGGCTGGAGATACGCAGTATTTT. Protein sequence: CASSDFQGAGDTQYF.

V is TRBV7-2 and J is TRBJ2-1; D could derive from TRBD1 or TRBD2 (6 bases each). V lost 5 bases and J 8 bases, leaving 31 bases between the germline ends. The CDR3 sequence is 19 residues long. Germline V CDR1 and CDR2: SGHTA, FQGNSA. The CDR3 sequence is CASSPGTSKWGLYNDEQFF. The CDR3 bases are TGTGCCAGCAGCCCGGGGACTTCCAAGTGGGGGCTCTACAATGATGAGCAGTTCTTC.

The chain recombines TRBV6-1 with TRBJ1-3, with 7 bases that match TRBD1. Germline V gene lookup returns CDR1 MNHNS and CDR2 SASEGT. The CDR3 runs 15 residues. The V segment lost 10 bases and the J segment 0 bases; nucleotides outside the gene matches: 9. In DNA form, the CDR3 reads TGTGCCACCGGGGGACAGCCGAGCTCTGGAAACACCATATATTTT. Residues: CATGGQPSSGNTIYF.

This clone appeared a single time. The chain joins TRBV5-1 to TRBJ2-1, with a tentative D call TRBD2 (5 bases). This CDR3 spans 14 amino acids. V was cut by 0 bases and J by 1 base, with 5 bases left in between. Germline CDR1 and CDR2: SGHRS and YFSETQ. The CDR3 sequence is CASSLGGSYNEQFF. The CDR3 DNA is TGCGCCAGCAGCTTGGGCGGGTCCTACAATGAGCAGTTCTTC.

The V call is TRBV10-2, the J call TRBJ2-7; the match to TRBD1 covers 9 bases. CDR1 is WSHSY, CDR2 SAAADI, per germline. With V trimmed by 7 bases and J by 2 bases, 3 bases remained unmatched. The CDR3 is 13 residues long. This CDR3 reads CASTWTGAYEQYF. The CDR3 nucleotides are TGCGCCAGCACATGGACAGGGGCCTACGAGCAGTACTTC.

This chain uses TRBV7-9 with TRBJ2-1, with 12 bases aligning to TRBD2. The junction had 7 bases not matched to a gene; V was cut back by 5 bases and J by 8 bases. Germline V gene sequence: CDR1 SEHNR, CDR2 FQNEAQ (reference sequence). CDR3 length: 15 residues. CDR3: CASSEGLAGWDEQFF. The CDR3 DNA is TGTGCCAGCAGCGAAGGACTAGCGGGATGGGATGAGCAGTTCTTC.

This chain links TRBV27 with TRBJ2-7, with 10 bases matching TRBD2. CDR1 is MNHEY, CDR2 SMNVEV, per germline (reference sequence). The V segment lost 5 bases and the J segment 2 bases; nucleotides outside the gene matches: 9. The CDR3 runs 16 residues. The DNA for the CDR3 is TGTGCCAGCAGTCCCGGGACTAGCGATAAGGCCTACGAGCAGTACTTC. Amino acid sequence: CASSPGTSDKAYEQYF.

CDR3 nucleotide sequence: TGTGCCAGCAGTTCAGCGGGAGGGCAGTACAATGAGCAGTTCTTC. Its protein product is CASSSAGGQYNEQFF. The J gene is TRBJ2-1, the V gene TRBV27; 10 bases align to TRBD2. CDR3 length equals 15 residues. Germline-derived CDR1 and CDR2 are MNHEY and SMNVEV (reference sequence). Unmatched junction bases numbered 4, after V lost 4 bases and J lost 4 bases.

The chain recombines TRBV11-3 with TRBJ2-7; either TRBD1 or TRBD2 may fit D (5 bases each). V dropped 3 bases and J dropped 5 bases, with 32 bases sitting between them. CDR3 length: 20 residues. Germline assignment: CDR1 SGHNT and CDR2 YENEEA. CDR3: CASSFSSGIQKQAPGNEQYF. The CDR3 DNA reads TGTGCCAGCAGCTTTTCGTCCGGTATACAAAAACAGGCCCCCGGGAACGAGCAGTACTTC. Combining the CDR3 with reference TRBV11-3 and TRBJ2-7 gives the whole variable domain EAGVVQSPRYKIIEKKQPVAFWCNPISGHNTLYWYLQNLGQGPELLIRYENEEAVDDSQLPKDRFSAERLKGVDSTLKIQPAELGDSAVYLCASSFSSGIQKQAPGNEQYFGPGTRLTVT.

The rearrangement links TRBV7-9 to TRBJ1-1; D unresolved. V dropped 2 bases and J dropped 1 base, with 5 bases sitting between them. Per the germline V gene, CDR1 is SEHNR and CDR2 is FQNEAQ (reference sequence). This CDR3 is built from 13 residues. CDR3 bases: TGTGCCAGCAGCTTATACGCGAACACTGAAGCTTTCTTT. It yields the protein CASSLYANTEAFF.

The genes are TRBV5-6 and TRBJ2-7; the match to TRBD1 covers 9 bases. The CDR3 is 15 amino acids. The germline V gene has CDR1 SGHDT and CDR2 YYEEEE. Trimming at V came to 0 bases and at J to 4 bases, leaving 5 bases not matched to a gene. DNA for the CDR3: TGTGCCAGCAGCTTGGGTGGACAGGGGTTTTACGAGCAGTACTTC. This sequence encodes CASSLGGQGFYEQYF.